This TCR beta chain was found in a study of cytomegalovirus exposure and HLA in healthy donors. Notes on the study in general: Rarity held for most TCR sequences, but there were some public TCRs that occurred in many donors. Per published reports, the classifier diagnosed cytomegalovirus status with high specificity and sensitivity. A later analysis linked about 17,000 TCR beta sequences to HLA alleles at 0.05 false discovery rate. Under in vitro conditions, three CMV-associated chains were confirmed as specific for CMV antigens.

With 60 Vbeta and 13 Jbeta primers, the PCR was carried out. Here immunoSEQ multiplex PCR was the method, and the copy in TCRdb shows in-frame clones only, minus some. There are fewer than 200,000 clones in the sample; more than 75% occur only once, and 0.2% to 0.3% lies in the top ten. Germline CDR1 SGHRS, CDR2 YFSETQ. This CDR3 has 16 amino acids. V was shortened by 1 base and J by 5 bases, with 18 bases between the two germline ends. For this clone: Its target is not known.

V usage is TRBV5-1 and J usage is TRBJ2-5; weak D call: TRBD2 (7 bases). Sequenced material: PBMCs. This receptor was identified in a girl under three years old in good health and CMV-seronegative. CDR3 DNA sequence: TGCGCCAGCAGCTTGATCCGAGGGGGGGCGGAGGAGACCCAGTACTTC. The encoded protein is CASSLIRGGAEETQYF.